This T cell receptor beta chain was captured by sequencing in a study of cytomegalovirus exposure and HLA in healthy donors. Whole-study results and caveats: In vitro data verified three CMV-associated chains as specific for CMV antigens. Differences between HLA loci emerged in a later analysis of TCR association rates, with DRB1 most and HLA-C fewest.

This PCR relied on a set of 60 Vbeta primers and 13 Jbeta primers. Libraries were prepared by immunoSEQ multiplex PCR; TCRdb keeps only in-frame clonotypes and omits some of them. The data show more than 95,000 clones, over 70% seen once. With regard to this clone: Its antigen is not known.

The TCR sequence derives from a woman aged 45-59 years in good health and CMV-seronegative. Sequencing was carried out using PBMCs.

CDR3 protein: CASRPGSGANVLTF. CDR3 DNA: TGTGCCAGCAGACCAGGGTCTGGGGCCAACGTCCTGACTTTC. The gene calls are TRBV27 and TRBJ2-6; weak D call: TRBD1 (5 bases). The CDR3 length is 14 residues. The germline V gene has CDR1 MNHEY and CDR2 SMNVEV (reference sequence). V lost 6 bases and J 1 base, leaving 7 bases between the germline ends.